This T cell receptor beta chain was captured in a study of CD8+CD57+ T cells in acquired aplastic anemia. Study overall: Mean DNA quantity obtained from sorted CD4+ and CD8+ cells was about 3.2 ug. In CD4+ cells, healthy donors produced an average of around 11 million reads.

Points from the study as a whole: Patients and controls turned out to have roughly 30 CD8+ CDR3 sequences in common. Patients versus controls showed no significant CD8+ Simpson's diversity difference.

J gave up 3 bases and V 4 bases, and 6 bases lay outside the gene matches. Germline assignment: CDR1 SGHNT and CDR2 YYREEE (reference sequence). The CDR3 contains 15 residues. For CDR3 and TCR beta VDJ profiling, genomic DNA was the template used. MiXCR was run by TCRdb on the reads, yielding one entry per CDR3 protein. The table has about 130,000 distinct CDR3 sequences, around 48% seen once. This clonotype was observed at least ten times. Its antigen is still unknown. V and J are TRBV5-4 and TRBJ2-7, with TRBD2 matching over 11 bases. The clonotype comes from a human donor in good health, serving as a control. Specimen: sorted CD4+, CD8+, or CD8+CD57+ T cells (not recorded which) from PBMCs. The DNA of the CDR3 is TGTGCCAGCAGCATAGCCGGGACTAGCGGCTACGAGCAGTACTTC. Amino acids: CASSIAGTSGYEQYF.